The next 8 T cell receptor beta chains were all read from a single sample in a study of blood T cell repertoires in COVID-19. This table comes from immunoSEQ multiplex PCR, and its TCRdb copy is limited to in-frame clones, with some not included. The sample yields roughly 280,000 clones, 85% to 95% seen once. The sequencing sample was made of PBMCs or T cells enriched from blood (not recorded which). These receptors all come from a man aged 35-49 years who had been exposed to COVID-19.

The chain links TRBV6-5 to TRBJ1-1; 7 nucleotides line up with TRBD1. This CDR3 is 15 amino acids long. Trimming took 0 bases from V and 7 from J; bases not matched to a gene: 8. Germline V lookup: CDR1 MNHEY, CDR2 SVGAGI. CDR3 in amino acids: CASSYSDRPTVEAFF. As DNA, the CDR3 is TGTGCCAGCAGTTACTCGGACAGGCCGACTGTTGAAGCTTTCTTT.

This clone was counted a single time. In DNA, the CDR3 is TGCGCCAGCAGCTGGAGGGACAGGGATAATTCACCCCTCCACTTT. Translated: CASSWRDRDNSPLHF. V gene TRBV5-1 combines with J gene TRBJ1-6, with 9 bases aligning to TRBD1. CDR3 length: 15 residues. Germline lookup yields CDR1 SGHRS and CDR2 YFSETQ. Unmatched junction bases numbered 3, after V lost 3 bases and J lost 5 bases.

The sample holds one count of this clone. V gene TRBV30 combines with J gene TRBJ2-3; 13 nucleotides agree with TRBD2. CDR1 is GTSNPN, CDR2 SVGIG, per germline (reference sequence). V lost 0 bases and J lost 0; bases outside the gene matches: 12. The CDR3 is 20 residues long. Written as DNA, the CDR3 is TGTGCCTGGAGTGTCTGGACTAGCGGGAGTTTCATACGGAGCACAGATACGCAGTATTTT. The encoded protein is CAWSVWTSGSFIRSTDTQYF.

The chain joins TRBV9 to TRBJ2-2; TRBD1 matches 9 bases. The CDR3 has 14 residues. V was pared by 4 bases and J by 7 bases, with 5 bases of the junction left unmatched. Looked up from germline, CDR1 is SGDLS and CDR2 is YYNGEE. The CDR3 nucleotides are TGTGCCAGCAGCCCACAGGGGGCCGGCGGGGAGCTGTTTTTT. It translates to CASSPQGAGGELFF.

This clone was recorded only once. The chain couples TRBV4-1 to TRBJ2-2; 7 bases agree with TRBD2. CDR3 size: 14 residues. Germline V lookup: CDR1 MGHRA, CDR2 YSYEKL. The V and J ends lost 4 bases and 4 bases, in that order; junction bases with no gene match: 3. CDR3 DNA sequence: TGCGCCAGCAGCCCGACTAGCTCCACCGGGGAGCTGTTTTTT. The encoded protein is CASSPTSSTGELFF.

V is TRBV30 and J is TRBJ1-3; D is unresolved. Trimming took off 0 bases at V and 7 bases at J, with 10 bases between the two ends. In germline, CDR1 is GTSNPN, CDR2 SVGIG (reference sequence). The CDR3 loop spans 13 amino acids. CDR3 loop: CAWSVLAANTIYF. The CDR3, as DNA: TGTGCCTGGAGTGTATTAGCGGCGAACACCATATATTTT.

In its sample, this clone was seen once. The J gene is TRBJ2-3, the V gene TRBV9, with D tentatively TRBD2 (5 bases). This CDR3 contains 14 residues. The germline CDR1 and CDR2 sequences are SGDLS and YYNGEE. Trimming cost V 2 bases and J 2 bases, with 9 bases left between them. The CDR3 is CASSVSEYTDTQYF. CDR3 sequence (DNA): TGTGCCAGCAGCGTTAGCGAATACACAGATACGCAGTATTTT.

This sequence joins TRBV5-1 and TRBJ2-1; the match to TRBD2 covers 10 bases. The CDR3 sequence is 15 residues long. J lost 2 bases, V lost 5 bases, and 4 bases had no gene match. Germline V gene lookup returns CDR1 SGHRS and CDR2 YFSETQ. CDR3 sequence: CASRVTSGAYNEQFF. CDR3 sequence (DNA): TGCGCCAGCAGAGTCACTAGCGGGGCCTACAATGAGCAGTTCTTC.